This entry features one T cell receptor beta chain sequence. There are a few counts of this clonotype. Which antigen it targets is not known. No clone much larger than this one lies a single base away; base qualities are absent. Amplification of TCR beta CDR3 regions was carried out from RNA transcripts. For the first round of RT-PCR on the TCR CDR3, the HTBI primer set was used together with the Qiagen OneStep RT-PCR kit. Libraries were constructed in a second round of multiplex PCR, after which size selection and purification were performed. Sequencing of the libraries was done on an Illumina HiSeq2000 using paired-end 100 bp reads. The published analysis was carried out like this. Raw data were processed with SOAPnuke, discarding reads with adapters, uncalled bases, mean Phred below 15, or no exact constant-primer or identifier match. High-quality paired reads were merged with COPE v1.2.5, and unique nucleotide sequences were defined as clonotypes. MiTCR v1.1 was used to align clonotypes to the IMGT TRBV, TRBD and TRBJ reference segments. Analysis was restricted to V-J combinations with a frequency above 0.0001, which covered 98% to 99.2% of repertoires. The TCS score was defined as F50 (clonal expansion) divided by E x V (chaos), with BLOSUM62-based TCRdist calculated between CDR3 peptides within each V-J. Welch's t-statistics and random forest reduced roughly 500 V-J features to 13, which were used in a naive Bayes classifier (R e1071). The public reads were reprocessed in TCRdb via fastp at Q25 and MiXCR, keeping in-frame beta chains. Each record represents a unique CDR3 protein, reported with the most common genes and DNA among its rows. In this record, the V and J calls reflect TCRdb's handling and not the investigators' own analysis. In this sample the table shows approximately 300,000 distinct CDR3 sequences, over 15% of which occur a single time. The top ten constitute over 50% of the sample.

The data originate from a study of T cells in Graves' hyperthyroidism and ophthalmopathy (dated by TCRdb to between 2017 and 2020). Some background on the complete study: Peripheral blood was collected at initial diagnosis, before any treatment. The 100 or so discovery patients were divided at random into training and test sets in a 7:3 ratio. After blood sampling, hyperthyroidism patients were treated with methimazole at a starting dose of 30 mg daily, and ophthalmopathy patients were treated with high-dose intravenous methylprednisolone. Whether ophthalmopathy could be predicted prospectively was tested in an independent validation cohort made up of under 20 hyperthyroidism patients plus 17 patients who later progressed to ophthalmopathy. The paper reports TCR Vbeta CDR3 sequencing of more than 120 peripheral blood samples: under 45 ophthalmopathy, fewer than 80 hyperthyroidism and 17 progressor patients. To identify distinguishing TCR V-J signatures, a discovery cohort of some 100 patients was used, comprising some 45 with Graves' ophthalmopathy and some 57 with stable Graves' hyperthyroidism. Thyroid tissue and blood T-cell repertoires from roughly six Graves' hyperthyroidism patients were also compared in the study.

In the ophthalmopathy patients, disease was moderately to severely active, with a Clinical Activity Score of 3 or more, a NOSPECS grade of 4 or more, and a duration of less than 3 months. The study excluded patients with uncontrolled infections, other autoimmune diseases, pregnancy or lactation. Diagnoses were based on clinical symptoms, serum thyroxine and TRAb, thyroid ultrasound and orbital computed tomography. PBMCs were isolated from approximately 10 ml of fresh peripheral blood by Ficoll-Paque density gradient centrifugation. Trizol reagent was used to extract total RNA, and RNA quality was then checked on an Agilent 2100 Bioanalyzer. The full study reports these points: No statistical method was used to set the sample size in advance, and investigators knew the group allocation. A 13 V-J signature model separated ophthalmopathy from stable hyperthyroidism, with around 90% sensitivity and 81.08% specificity in cross-validation and 80%/75% in testing. Blood samples also contained most of the expanded thyroid clonotypes (frequency above 0.001), which suggests that blood repertoires may reflect thyroid immune responses. In validation, the model predicted progression to ophthalmopathy with about 71% sensitivity and over 72% specificity, a median of about 6 months before onset.

The source material was blood. The TCR was taken from an older woman with Graves' ophthalmopathy.

The nucleotide sequence reads TGTGCCAGCAGTAAAACACAGGGCCACAACGTCCTGACTTTC. Translated, it gives CASSKTQGHNVLTF. The rearrangement combines TRBV28 with TRBJ2-6; tentative D gene TRBD1, with 6 bases matching. CDR3 length: 14 amino acids, cysteine to phenylalanine. The kept DNA is CDR3 alone, 42 bases in frame from the first base. Looking up the germline V gene yields CDR1 MDHEN and CDR2 SYDVKM. A distance of 14 bases separates the germline ends of V and J, which lose 5 bases and 9 bases respectively.